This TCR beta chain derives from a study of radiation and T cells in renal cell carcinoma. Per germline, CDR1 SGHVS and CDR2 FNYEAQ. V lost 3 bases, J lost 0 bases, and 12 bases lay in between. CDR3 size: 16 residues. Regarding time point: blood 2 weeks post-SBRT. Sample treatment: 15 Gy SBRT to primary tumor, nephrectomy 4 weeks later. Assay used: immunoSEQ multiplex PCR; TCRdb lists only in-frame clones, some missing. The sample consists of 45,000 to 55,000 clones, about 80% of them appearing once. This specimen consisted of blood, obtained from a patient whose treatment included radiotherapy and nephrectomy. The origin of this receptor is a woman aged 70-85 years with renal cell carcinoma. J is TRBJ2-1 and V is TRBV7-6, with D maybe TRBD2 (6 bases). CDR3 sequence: CASSFGSTSSYNEQFF. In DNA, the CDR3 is TGTGCCAGCAGCTTCGGGAGCACGAGCTCCTACAATGAGCAGTTCTTC. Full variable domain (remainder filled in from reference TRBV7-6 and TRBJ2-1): GAGVSQSPRYKVTKRGQDVALRCDPISGHVSLYWYRQALGQGPEFLTYFNYEAQQDKSGLPNDRFSAERPEGSISTLTIQRTEQRDSAMYRCASSFGSTSSYNEQFFGPGTRLTVL.